The 3 T cell receptor beta chains listed next were all sequenced from one sample in a study of Graves' ophthalmopathy and Graves' hyperthyroidism. RNA transcripts were the template, and TCR beta CDR3 regions were amplified from them. Second-round multiplex PCR came after first-round RT-PCR with HTBI primers. MiXCR was run by TCRdb on the multiplex PCR reads, yielding one entry per CDR3 protein. The sample holds 650,000 to 900,000 distinct CDR3 sequences; about 44% are singletons and the top ten take 44%. Sample: peripheral blood. The receptors here all came from an adult man with Graves' ophthalmopathy.

This clonotype was observed at least ten times. The chain is built from TRBV29-1 and TRBJ2-7; D is ambiguous. Looked up from germline, CDR1 is SQVTM and CDR2 is ANQGSEA. V was trimmed by 8 bases and J by 3 bases, leaving 17 bases between them. CDR3 length: 13 amino acids. The CDR3: CSSSSAEDYEQYF. CDR3 nucleotides: TGCAGCTCCAGCTCAGCAGAGGACTACGAGCAGTACTTC.

The chain links TRBV27 to TRBJ1-1; D is perhaps TRBD1 (5 bases). CDR3 size: 14 residues. Germline V CDR1 and CDR2: MNHEY, SMNVEV (reference sequence). Trimming took off 4 bases at V and 1 base at J, with 10 bases between the two ends. DNA for the CDR3: TGTGCCAGCAGTTCCGGGGCGACGAACACTGAAGCTTTCTTT. It encodes CASSSGATNTEAFF.

In this sample, this clonotype turned up a few times. This chain links TRBV2 with TRBJ1-5; 7 nucleotides align to TRBD1. This CDR3 spans 17 amino acids. CDR1 SNHLY and CDR2 FYNNEI come from the germline V gene. J was trimmed by 0 bases and V by 6 bases; bases with no gene match: 11. CDR3 nucleotides: TGTGCCAGCAGCTTGACAGGGAATAAATATAGCAATCAGCCCCAGCATTTT. Translation gives CASSLTGNKYSNQPQHF.